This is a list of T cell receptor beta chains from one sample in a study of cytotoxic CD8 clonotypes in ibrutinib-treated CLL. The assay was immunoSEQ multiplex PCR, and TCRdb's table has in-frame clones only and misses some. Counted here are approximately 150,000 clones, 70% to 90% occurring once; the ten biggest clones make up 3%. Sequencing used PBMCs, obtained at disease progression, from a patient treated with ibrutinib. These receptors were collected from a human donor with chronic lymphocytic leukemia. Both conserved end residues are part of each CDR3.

cdr3_aa: CASSRNTGDFIYNEQFF
cdr3_length: 17
j_call: TRBJ2-1
v_call: TRBV4-1

cdr3_aa: CASSDSRSNQPQHF
cdr3_length: 14
j_call: TRBJ1-5
v_call: TRBV25-1

cdr3_aa: CASSPPDRGWGEQYF
cdr3_length: 15
j_call: TRBJ2-7
v_call: TRBV28

cdr3_aa: CASSYRARRGGGEQYF
cdr3_length: 16
j_call: TRBJ2-7
v_call: TRBV28

cdr3_aa: CASSQATVRTGVIGNEKLFF
cdr3_length: 20
j_call: TRBJ1-4
v_call: TRBV14

cdr3_aa: CASSVRGLAKNIQYF
cdr3_length: 15
j_call: TRBJ2-4
v_call: TRBV11-3

cdr3_aa: CAISERDRVPYNEQFF
cdr3_length: 16
j_call: TRBJ2-1
v_call: TRBV10-3

cdr3_aa: CASSLTRQGANYGYTF
cdr3_length: 16
j_call: TRBJ1-2
v_call: TRBV7-3

cdr3_aa: CASSSPDIYGYTF
cdr3_length: 13
j_call: TRBJ1-2
v_call: TRBV7-9

cdr3_aa: CASSQSGLALQETQYF
cdr3_length: 16
j_call: TRBJ2-5
v_call: TRBV7-2

cdr3_aa: CASSSVPDYEQYF
cdr3_length: 13
j_call: TRBJ2-7
v_call: TRBV7-3

cdr3_aa: CAISATGTGGEKLFF
cdr3_length: 15
j_call: TRBJ1-4
v_call: TRBV10-3

cdr3_aa: CARRAGGTSTDTQYF
cdr3_length: 15
j_call: TRBJ2-3
v_call: TRBV2

cdr3_aa: CSVARTRTGYDEQFF
cdr3_length: 15
j_call: TRBJ2-1
v_call: TRBV29-1

cdr3_aa: CASTVYNDQPQHF
cdr3_length: 13
j_call: TRBJ1-5
v_call: TRBV2

cdr3_aa: CASSGETLSYNEQFF
cdr3_length: 15
j_call: TRBJ2-1
v_call: TRBV9

cdr3_aa: CASSLGSDQPQHF
cdr3_length: 13
j_call: TRBJ1-5
v_call: TRBV5-1

cdr3_aa: CAISDYGQGFEAFF
cdr3_length: 14
j_call: TRBJ1-1
v_call: TRBV10-3

cdr3_aa: CAWSDIPTGHLLF
cdr3_length: 13
j_call: TRBJ1-3
v_call: TRBV30

cdr3_aa: CASSRKGLKRQEETQYF
cdr3_length: 17
j_call: TRBJ2-5
v_call: TRBV7-9

cdr3_aa: CASSFSGTSGNTQYF
cdr3_length: 15
j_call: TRBJ2-3
v_call: TRBV7-2

cdr3_aa: CASSVSRRDYGYTF
cdr3_length: 14
j_call: TRBJ1-2
v_call: TRBV9

cdr3_aa: CASSAGQIYEKYF
cdr3_length: 13
j_call: TRBJ2-7
v_call: TRBV7-9

cdr3_aa: CASSGQWNTEAFF
cdr3_length: 13
j_call: TRBJ1-1
v_call: TRBV18

cdr3_aa: CASTTPGGGEQFF
cdr3_length: 13
j_call: TRBJ2-1
v_call: TRBV6-1

cdr3_aa: CASSPHVGSTDTQYF
cdr3_length: 15
j_call: TRBJ2-3
v_call: TRBV4-3

cdr3_aa: CASREALGGTNNEQFF
cdr3_length: 16
j_call: TRBJ2-1
v_call: TRBV7-2

cdr3_aa: CASAGGDSPYYEQYF
cdr3_length: 15
j_call: TRBJ2-7
v_call: TRBV9

cdr3_aa: CASSWTSGLFTGELFF
cdr3_length: 16
j_call: TRBJ2-2
v_call: TRBV4-1

cdr3_aa: CASSQGQSINYGYTF
cdr3_length: 15
j_call: TRBJ1-2
v_call: TRBV5-1

cdr3_aa: CASSPPVQNLGNTIYF
cdr3_length: 16
j_call: TRBJ1-3
v_call: TRBV18

cdr3_aa: CASSLGQRHTDTQYF
cdr3_length: 15
j_call: TRBJ2-3
v_call: TRBV13

cdr3_aa: CASSFAGQGSNQPQHF
cdr3_length: 16
j_call: TRBJ1-5
v_call: TRBV6-5

cdr3_aa: CASRDQTSGTDIQYF
cdr3_length: 15
j_call: TRBJ2-4
v_call: TRBV6-5

cdr3_aa: CAWSGGSWQPQHF
cdr3_length: 13
j_call: TRBJ1-5
v_call: TRBV30

cdr3_aa: CASAGPVSEQYF
cdr3_length: 12
j_call: TRBJ2-7
v_call: TRBV12-5

cdr3_aa: CASSWGLTSGSIGETQYF
cdr3_length: 18
j_call: TRBJ2-5
v_call: TRBV5-6

cdr3_aa: CASIETSYNEQFF
cdr3_length: 13
j_call: TRBJ2-1
v_call: TRBV5-1

cdr3_aa: CATSRERELDTQYF
cdr3_length: 14
j_call: TRBJ2-3
v_call: TRBV15

cdr3_aa: CASSLGQANNEQFF
cdr3_length: 14
j_call: TRBJ2-1
v_call: TRBV18

cdr3_aa: CASSLSGDYDPDTQYF
cdr3_length: 16
j_call: TRBJ2-3
v_call: TRBV13

cdr3_aa: CASSQGQEIYGYTF
cdr3_length: 14
j_call: TRBJ1-2
v_call: TRBV2

cdr3_aa: CATSRDAGQGGAGELFF
cdr3_length: 17
j_call: TRBJ2-2
v_call: TRBV15

cdr3_aa: CASSKVKSSGTGGSQPQHF
cdr3_length: 19
j_call: TRBJ1-5
v_call: TRBV21-1

cdr3_aa: CASSRAQVRYEQYF
cdr3_length: 14
j_call: TRBJ2-7
v_call: TRBV27

cdr3_aa: CASSMTSGYTGELFF
cdr3_length: 15
j_call: TRBJ2-2
v_call: TRBV7-3

cdr3_aa: CSVEVRPTQETQYF
cdr3_length: 14
j_call: TRBJ2-5
v_call: TRBV29-1

cdr3_aa: CASSEPHRAGGLIETQYF
cdr3_length: 18
j_call: TRBJ2-5
v_call: TRBV6-1

cdr3_aa: CASSDGGRARGYTF
cdr3_length: 14
j_call: TRBJ1-2
v_call: TRBV9

cdr3_aa: CASSPGQGTYSNQPQHF
cdr3_length: 17
j_call: TRBJ1-5
v_call: TRBV4-1

cdr3_aa: CASSQGSGLAGGRPLETQYF
cdr3_length: 20
j_call: TRBJ2-5
v_call: TRBV4-1

cdr3_aa: CASNKAGGPSNQPQHF
cdr3_length: 16
j_call: TRBJ1-5
v_call: TRBV28

cdr3_aa: CASSGFGGLARYEQYF
cdr3_length: 16
j_call: TRBJ2-7
v_call: TRBV6-1

cdr3_aa: CAWRGQGVTYYGYTF
cdr3_length: 15
j_call: TRBJ1-2
v_call: TRBV30

cdr3_aa: CASSIDAGQYLEQYF
cdr3_length: 15
j_call: TRBJ2-7
v_call: TRBV19